These 19 T cell receptor beta chains were all obtained from the same sample, sequenced in a study of blood T cell repertoires in COVID-19 (dated by TCRdb to 2018 to 2020). Library prep was done by the immunoSEQ multiplex PCR assay. The immuneACCESS repertoire file appears here via TCRdb, limited to in-frame rearrangements. These files lack a portion of the clones; in checked studies, under half of the deficit traces to unresolved V genes, and the cause of the others is not known. The sample records about 200,000 clones, roughly 80% of which are singletons. Of the sample, almost 6% is held by the ten largest clones. The sequencing input was peripheral blood. These receptors were taken from a middle-aged woman with COVID-19, enrolled during active disease.

The chain is built from TRBV6-2 or TRBV6-3 and TRBJ2-7; 7 bases align to TRBD2. Germline values: CDR1 MNHEY, CDR2 SVGEGT. The CDR3 has 13 amino acids. V shed 5 bases and J 2 bases; nucleotides not matched to a gene: 3. The CDR3: CASSRSGTYEQYF. CDR3 DNA: TGTGCCAGCAGTCGAAGCGGGACCTACGAGCAGTACTTC.

This chain uses TRBV19 with TRBJ2-5, with 13 bases lining up with TRBD2. Unmatched junction bases numbered 6, after V lost 6 bases and J lost 2 bases. CDR3 size: 16 residues. Germline CDR1 reads LNHDA; CDR2 reads SQIVND (reference sequence). This CDR3 is CASRGLAGTNQETQYF. The CDR3 DNA reads TGTGCCAGTAGGGGACTAGCGGGGACGAATCAAGAGACCCAGTACTTC.

The V call is TRBV15, the J call TRBJ2-5; 10 bases line up with TRBD1. The CDR3 totals 12 residues. CDR1 and CDR2 (germline): LNHNV, YYDKDF (reference sequence). V shed 10 bases, J shed 5 bases, and the junction held 4 bases outside the gene matches. This CDR3 is CASGTGVETQYF. The CDR3 coding sequence is TGTGCCAGCGGGACAGGGGTGGAGACCCAGTACTTC.

This chain connects TRBV7-9 to TRBJ1-5; no clear D gene. CDR3 size: 13 residues. CDR1 and CDR2 (germline): SEHNR, FQNEAQ (reference sequence). The germline V and J ends were trimmed by 2 bases and 5 bases, with 7 bases remaining between them. This chain's CDR3 is CASSLWGDQPQHF. Written as DNA, the CDR3 is TGTGCCAGCAGCTTATGGGGAGATCAGCCCCAGCATTTT.

The CDR3 loop reads CASSLVPRGYNEQFF. CDR3 nucleotides: TGTGCCAGCAGCTTAGTTCCGCGGGGCTACAATGAGCAGTTCTTC. The J gene is TRBJ2-1, the V gene TRBV7-8, with D possibly TRBD2 on 6 matching bases. CDR3 length: 15 residues. V shed 1 base and J shed 3 bases, with 10 bases lying between them. Germline V gene sequence: CDR1 SGHVS, CDR2 FQNEAQ. The full variable domain, completed using reference TRBV7-8 and TRBJ2-1, is GAGVSQSPRYKVAKRGQDVALRCDPISGHVSLFWYQQALGQGPEFLTYFQNEAQLDKSGLPSDRFFAERPEGSVSTLKIQRTQQEDSAVYLCASSLVPRGYNEQFFGPGTRLTVL.

J is TRBJ2-5 and V is TRBV5-1; 9 nucleotides agree with TRBD1. Germline trimming cut 0 bases from V and 5 bases from J; bases unmatched to any gene: 8. This CDR3 spans 16 amino acids. Germline V lookup: CDR1 SGHRS, CDR2 YFSETQ. CDR3 sequence reads: CASSLGLDRGEETQYF. For the CDR3, the DNA is TGCGCCAGCAGCTTGGGCCTTGACAGGGGGGAGGAGACCCAGTACTTC.

There are a few counts of this clone. The V and J genes are TRBV18 and TRBJ2-2, with TRBD2 matching 8 bases. There are 17 residues in the CDR3. V lost 3 bases to trimming and J lost 0 bases; unmatched junction nucleotides: 6. CDR1 and CDR2 from the germline V gene are KGHSH and LQKENI. The CDR3 DNA reads as TGTGCCAGCTCACCGCGGGGTAGCGGGGCGAACACCGGGGAGCTGTTTTTT. Amino acids: CASSPRGSGANTGELFF.

V is TRBV11-3 and J is TRBJ2-1, with 12 nucleotides matching TRBD2. Germline assignment: CDR1 SGHNT and CDR2 YENEEA. V was pared by 5 bases and J by 4 bases, with 3 bases of the junction left unmatched. The length of the CDR3 is 15 residues. The CDR3 region is CASSQLAGGYNEQFF. CDR3 DNA sequence: TGTGCCAGCAGCCAACTAGCGGGAGGATACAATGAGCAGTTCTTC. Complete variable domain (other parts from reference TRBV11-3 and TRBJ2-1): EAGVVQSPRYKIIEKKQPVAFWCNPISGHNTLYWYLQNLGQGPELLIRYENEEAVDDSQLPKDRFSAERLKGVDSTLKIQPAELGDSAVYLCASSQLAGGYNEQFFGPGTRLTVL.

This sequence joins TRBV5-6 and TRBJ2-2, with D perhaps TRBD1 (6 bases). This CDR3 comprises 16 residues. The germline V gene encodes CDR1 SGHDT and CDR2 YYEEEE. V was cut by 1 base and J by 5 bases, with 15 bases left in between. CDR3 DNA sequence: TGTGCCAGCAGCTTGAGGTCAGGGGCCGTTACCGGGGAGCTGTTTTTT. Translating gives CASSLRSGAVTGELFF.

The CDR3 loop reads CASSQEATVNEKLFF. The CDR3 DNA reads as TGCGCCAGCAGCCAAGAGGCGACAGTTAATGAAAAACTGTTTTTT. V gene TRBV4-3 combines with J gene TRBJ1-4; perhaps TRBD1 as D (5 bases). V lost 0 bases and J lost 4, with 9 bases in between. From germline, CDR1 is LGHNA and CDR2 YSLEER. The CDR3 spans 15 residues.

Of note for this clone: Germline and junction disagree at one end, which may indicate a read error. The chain carries TRBV2 and TRBJ2-1; 9 nucleotides agree with TRBD2. Germline loops: CDR1 SNHLY, CDR2 FYNNEI. The CDR3 sequence is 13 residues long. CDR3 sequence reads: CTRGLASYNEQFF. The CDR3 DNA is TGTACCAGGGGACTAGCCTCCTACAATGAGCAGTTCTTC.

This rearrangement joins TRBV2 to TRBJ2-2; possibly TRBD2 for D (6 bases). Trimming removed 8 bases from V and 2 bases from J, with 12 bases in between. The CDR3 contains 14 residues. The germline CDR1 and CDR2 sequences are SNHLY and FYNNEI. The CDR3 is CASRMTSNTGELFF. The CDR3 nucleotides read TGTGCCAGCCGGATGACTAGTAACACCGGGGAGCTGTTTTTT.

This clone was detected once. The chain couples TRBV5-8 to TRBJ1-2; perhaps TRBD1 as D (5 bases). The CDR3 contains 13 residues. CDR1 is SGHTS and CDR2 is YDEGEE in the germline V gene. V was pared by 1 base and J by 5 bases, with 9 bases between. CDR3 nucleotides: TGTGCCAGCAGCTTGCCAGGGATTTATGGCTACACCTTC. This gives the protein CASSLPGIYGYTF.

This chain joins TRBV4-1 and TRBJ1-2; TRBD1 matches at 7 bases. Germline assignment: CDR1 MGHRA and CDR2 YSYEKL. The CDR3 has 15 amino acids. V lost 4 bases to trimming and J lost 3 bases; unmatched junction nucleotides: 8. The CDR3 nucleotides read TGCGCCAGCAGCCTGGGACAGACAAATTACTATGGCTACACCTTC. Its protein is CASSLGQTNYYGYTF.

The chain joins TRBV3-1 (or the pseudogene TRBV3-2) to TRBJ2-7; 7 bases align to TRBD2. Germline V CDR1 and CDR2: LGHDT, YNNKEL (reference sequence). V shed 2 bases and J 1 base; nucleotides not matched to a gene: 11. The CDR3 is made up of 17 amino acids. CDR3 amino acids: CASSQIKGWEGSYEQYF. The CDR3 bases are TGTGCCAGCAGCCAAATTAAGGGGTGGGAGGGATCCTACGAGCAGTACTTC.

CDR3 loop: CASSYGTFNYGYTF. DNA of the CDR3: TGCGCCAGCAGCTACGGGACTTTTAACTATGGCTACACCTTC. V is TRBV5-1 and J is TRBJ1-2, with D maybe TRBD1 (5 bases). The CDR3 loop spans 14 amino acids. Germline CDR1 SGHRS, CDR2 YFSETQ. The V gene lost 3 bases and the J gene lost 1 base, with 10 bases spanning the gap.

The CDR3 region is CASSPRGGYASYEQYF. In nucleotides, the CDR3 is TGTGCCAGCTCACCCCGGGGGGGGTATGCCTCCTACGAGCAGTACTTC. V is TRBV18 and J is TRBJ2-7; 8 nucleotides line up with TRBD2. V shed 3 bases, J shed 0 bases, and the junction held 7 bases outside the gene matches. Germline V lookup: CDR1 KGHSH, CDR2 LQKENI. CDR3 size: 16 residues.

V is TRBV6-5 and J is TRBJ1-2; maybe TRBD1 (6 bases). Germline V gives CDR1 MNHEY, CDR2 SVGAGI. V lost 7 bases and J 2 bases, leaving 8 bases between the germline ends. The CDR3 sequence is 12 residues long. In nucleotides, the CDR3 is TGTGCCAGCAAGCAGGGGAACTATGGCTACACCTTC. This encodes CASKQGNYGYTF.

This chain links TRBV7-3 with TRBJ2-5; 7 bases agree with TRBD1. CDR3 size: 15 residues. Germline V CDR1 and CDR2: SGHTA, FQGTGA. The junction had 3 bases not matched to a gene; V was cut back by 0 bases and J by 2 bases. In DNA, the CDR3 is TGTGCCAGCAGCTTAACACCGGGACAGCAAGAGACCCAGTACTTC. Translated, it gives CASSLTPGQQETQYF.